A single sample gave rise to the 22 T cell receptor beta chains below, sequenced in a study of blood T cell repertoires in COVID-19 (dated by TCRdb to about 2020). The library was built by means of the immunoSEQ multiplex PCR assay. TCRdb provides this immuneACCESS table in a form limited to in-frame rearrangements. Some clones are lacking; in checked studies, under half of them reflect an unresolved V gene, and why the rest are absent is not known. The sample data list around 64,000 clones, and over 75% of these were observed just once. The ten most abundant clones make up roughly 3.2% of the sample. Input material: peripheral blood. These receptors were collected from a man aged 45-65 years with active COVID-19.

Concerning this clone: The junction and the germline gene differ at one end; a read error may be behind it. CDR3 sequence (DNA): TGTGCCAGCAGCAGCTTAGGAACAGTACCTTTT. This translates into CASSSLGTVPF. V usage is TRBV14 and J usage is TRBJ1-4; D not certain. This CDR3 spans 11 amino acids. Germline V lookup: CDR1 SGHDN, CDR2 FVKESK.

This rearrangement joins TRBV19 to TRBJ1-5; 7 bases line up with TRBD1. The V gene end was trimmed by 9 bases and the J gene end by 6 bases; junction bases not matched to a gene: 14. There are 15 residues in the CDR3. The V gene's germline CDR1 is LNHDA and CDR2 SQIVND (reference sequence). In DNA, the CDR3 is TGTGCCAGCAGTGAGGATCTGGCAGGGGGTCAGCCCCAGCATTTT. Its translation is CASSEDLAGGQPQHF.

This clone has only one observation. The chain links TRBV10-1 to TRBJ2-6; D is perhaps TRBD2 (6 bases). CDR3 length: 16 amino acids. V lost 7 bases and J 4 bases, leaving 17 bases between the germline ends. Germline V gene sequence: CDR1 WNHNN, CDR2 SYGVQD (reference sequence). CDR3 amino acids: CASKEGRLLGANVLTF. Written as DNA, the CDR3 is TGCGCCAGCAAAGAGGGGAGGTTGTTAGGGGCCAACGTCCTGACTTTC.

CDR3 DNA: TGTGCCACCCGACTTTCTCTCTACAATGAGCAGTTCTTC. Amino acid sequence: CATRLSLYNEQFF. This chain uses TRBV3-1 (or the pseudogene TRBV3-2) with TRBJ2-1, with D unresolved. From germline, CDR1 is LGHDT and CDR2 YNNKEL (reference sequence). This CDR3 is built from 13 residues. V was shortened by 10 bases and J by 3 bases, with 13 bases between the two germline ends.

This clone came up a few times. J is TRBJ1-5 and V is TRBV28; the D gene is possibly TRBD1 (6 bases). V shed 3 bases and J shed 9 bases, with 18 bases lying between them. The germline V gene encodes CDR1 MDHEN and CDR2 SYDVKM. This CDR3 comprises 15 residues. The CDR3 here is CASSLPGQLAVPQHF. The CDR3 region has the DNA TGTGCCAGCAGTTTGCCCGGACAGCTGGCAGTGCCCCAGCATTTT.

V gene TRBV28 combines with J gene TRBJ1-2; the D is unclear. The CDR3 contains 11 residues. Germline V gene data show CDR1 as MDHEN and CDR2 as SYDVKM. Trimming stripped 5 bases from V and 8 bases from J, with 9 bases between. The chain's CDR3 is CASSPLEGYTF. Here the CDR3 DNA reads TGTGCCAGCAGTCCTTTGGAGGGCTACACCTTC.

V gene TRBV11-2 combines with J gene TRBJ2-1; the D gene is possibly TRBD1 (5 bases). Trimming removed 7 bases from V and 2 bases from J, with 12 bases in between. CDR1 SGHAT and CDR2 FQNNGV come from the germline V gene. This CDR3 region has 14 residues. CDR3 sequence: CASTFRQTYNEQFF. CDR3 in DNA: TGTGCCAGCACCTTTAGACAGACCTACAATGAGCAGTTCTTC.

The V and J genes are TRBV9 and TRBJ2-7; the match to TRBD1 covers 7 bases. The CDR3 loop spans 15 amino acids. Germline CDR1 and CDR2: SGDLS and YYNGEE. V lost 4 bases to trimming and J lost 1 base; unmatched junction nucleotides: 8. The CDR3 reads CASSPRPDRSYEQYF. CDR3 nucleotides: TGTGCCAGCAGCCCCCGCCCGGACAGGTCCTACGAGCAGTACTTC.

Note on this clone: The same CDR3 arises from other DNA sequences in this sample as well. J is TRBJ1-1 and V is TRBV29-1; D is undetermined. Trimming cost V 4 bases and J 4 bases, with 10 bases left between them. The CDR3 sequence is 12 residues long. CDR1 is SQVTM and CDR2 is ANQGSEA in the germline V gene. CDR3 in amino acids: CSVGWGGTEAFF. The CDR3 DNA follows: TGCAGCGTTGGTTGGGGAGGCACTGAAGCTTTCTTT.

CDR3 sequence reads: CASSDPAGTGYQETQYF. The CDR3 DNA reads TGTGCCAGCAGTGACCCTGCTGGGACAGGGTACCAAGAGACCCAGTACTTC. The chain employs TRBV6-1 and TRBJ2-5; 9 bases fit TRBD1. Germline trimming cut 3 bases from V and 0 bases from J; bases unmatched to any gene: 8. Germline V lookup: CDR1 MNHNS, CDR2 SASEGT. The CDR3 is 17 residues long.

The V and J genes are TRBV5-4 and TRBJ1-5; D might be TRBD1 (5 bases). The CDR3 covers 14 residues. The germline V gene encodes CDR1 SGHNT and CDR2 YYREEE (reference sequence). The V end lost 0 bases, the J end lost 6 bases, and 10 bases lay between the germline ends. The CDR3 DNA reads as TGTGCCAGCAGCTTGGGGGGGGGAAGTCAGCCCCAGCATTTT. Residues: CASSLGGGSQPQHF.

The chain recombines TRBV5-1 with TRBJ2-3; D perhaps matches TRBD1 (6 bases). The CDR3 covers 16 residues. Trimming left V 0 bases short and J 1 base short, with 12 bases between. The germline V gene encodes CDR1 SGHRS and CDR2 YFSETQ. As DNA, the CDR3 is TGCGCCAGCAGCTTGGTTAAGGGGGTGGGCACAGATACGCAGTATTTT. Translation gives CASSLVKGVGTDTQYF.

V and J are TRBV27 and TRBJ2-1; 9 bases are a match to TRBD1. The CDR3 contains 13 residues. The germline gives CDR1 MNHEY, CDR2 SMNVEV (reference sequence). J was trimmed by 12 bases and V by 0 bases; bases with no gene match: 3. CDR3: CASSLSGQGRQFF. CDR3 nucleotides: TGTGCCAGCAGTTTATCCGGACAGGGGAGGCAGTTCTTC.

This rearrangement joins TRBV5-5 to TRBJ1-5, with a weak D call TRBD1 (5 bases). Trimming pared 4 bases from V and 0 bases from J, leaving 11 bases between. The CDR3 contains 15 residues. Germline CDR1 and CDR2: SGHKS and YYEKEE (reference sequence). CDR3 sequence: CASSPRQISNQPQHF. CDR3 DNA sequence: TGTGCCAGCAGCCCGCGACAGATTAGCAATCAGCCCCAGCATTTT.

The count of this clone is one. This chain joins TRBV4-1 and TRBJ2-1; TRBD2 matches 11 bases. The V segment lost 6 bases and the J segment 0 bases; nucleotides outside the gene matches: 4. Germline V lookup: CDR1 MGHRA, CDR2 YSYEKL. The CDR3 covers 16 residues. The CDR3 DNA reads as TGCGCCAGCAGTCGACTAGCGGGACTCTCCTACAATGAGCAGTTCTTC. Its translation: CASSRLAGLSYNEQFF.

This sequence joins TRBV25-1 and TRBJ1-3; no reliable D call. The germline CDR1 and CDR2 sequences are MGHDK and SYGVNS. Trimming left V 2 bases short and J 4 bases short, with 9 bases between. This CDR3 spans 14 amino acids. The CDR3 coding sequence is TGTGCCAGCAGTGAAGTCGGGAGCGGAAACACCATATATTTT. The encoded protein is CASSEVGSGNTIYF.

This chain joins TRBV19 and TRBJ1-5; possible D gene TRBD1, 5 bases. Germline CDR1 and CDR2: LNHDA and SQIVND (reference sequence). This CDR3 spans 13 amino acids. V lost 0 bases to trimming and J lost 9 bases, with 9 bases between them. In nucleotides, the CDR3 is TGTGCCAGTAGTATAGAACCGGGGGGGCCCCAGCATTTT. Translated: CASSIEPGGPQHF.

This clone was counted once. The chain couples TRBV5-1 to TRBJ2-5, with 7 bases identical to TRBD1. CDR1 is SGHRS, CDR2 YFSETQ, per germline. Losses at the gene ends were 4 bases for V and 5 bases for J; bases not matched to a gene: 5. This CDR3 is 13 amino acids long. CDR3 DNA: TGCGCCAGCAGCGCCGGGACAGAGGAGACCCAGTACTTC. It yields the protein CASSAGTEETQYF.

This clone was detected only once. The DNA for the CDR3 is TGTGCCAGCAGTTACTCGATAGCGGGAGCGGGGGAGACCCAGTACTTC. This translates into CASSYSIAGAGETQYF. The V gene is TRBV6-2 or TRBV6-3, the J gene TRBJ2-5; TRBD2 matches 9 bases. Germline trimming cut 0 bases from V and 5 bases from J; bases unmatched to any gene: 7. Germline V gene lookup returns CDR1 MNHEY and CDR2 SVGEGT. The CDR3 runs to 16 residues.

V is TRBV11-1 and J is TRBJ1-3; no clear D. CDR1 SGHAT and CDR2 FQDESV come from the germline V gene (reference sequence). The CDR3 sequence is 16 residues long. V was clipped by 4 bases and J by 0 bases, with 13 bases between them. The CDR3 loop reads CASSSTAGNSGNTIYF. The CDR3 nucleotides are TGTGCCAGCAGCTCGACGGCGGGTAACTCTGGAAACACCATATATTTT.

The rearrangement joins TRBV18 to TRBJ1-1, with no clear D. The ends were cut back, 5 bases at V and 1 base at J, with 14 bases in the middle. CDR1 is KGHSH, CDR2 LQKENI, per germline. This CDR3 spans 15 amino acids. The CDR3 is CASSEGRRKNTEAFF. The CDR3 DNA reads TGTGCCAGCTCAGAGGGCCGGCGTAAGAACACTGAAGCTTTCTTT.

This chain uses TRBV7-9 with TRBJ2-7; TRBD2 matches at 10 bases. Losses at the gene ends were 5 bases for V and 7 bases for J; bases not matched to a gene: 14. The germline V gene has CDR1 SEHNR and CDR2 FQNEAQ (reference sequence). The length of the CDR3 is 16 residues. The CDR3 sequence is CASSRASGSPQGEQYF. The CDR3 region has the DNA TGTGCCAGCAGCCGCGCTAGCGGGAGTCCCCAAGGGGAGCAGTACTTC.